A selection of T cell receptor beta chains follows, all from one sample in a study of blood T cell repertoires in COVID-19. Assay: immunoSEQ multiplex PCR; the TCRdb copy retains only in-frame clones and omits some. The table has 130,000 to 150,000 clones, over 80% seen once. Sequencing was done on a sample of PBMCs or T cells enriched from blood (not recorded which). The source of these receptors is a woman aged 45-60 years who had been exposed to COVID-19. CDR3s include the opening cysteine and the closing phenylalanine or tryptophan. A D gene is named only where the DNA matches it firmly. Size is stated for part of the rows, as once, few or many counts, or as a class when the clone is expanded.

clone_size	d_call	v_call	j_call	cdr3_nt	cdr3_aa
few	TRBD1	TRBV14	TRBJ1-1	TGTGCCAGCAGCCCGGGACAGCCGAACACTGAAGCTTTCTTT	CASSPGQPNTEAFF
-	-	TRBV3-1/TRBV3-2	TRBJ1-1	TGTGCCAGCAGCCAAGCCGACTTTGCGAAGGGGCAGGGAGGGAGAACTGAAGCTTTCTTT	CASSQADFAKGQGGRTEAFF
-	-	TRBV7-9	TRBJ2-7	TGTGCCAGCAGCCGCCCCGGGGACTTCTACGAGCAGTACTTC	CASSRPGDFYEQYF
-	TRBD2	TRBV27	TRBJ2-3	TGTGCCAGCAGTCAACCTAGCGGGAGGGTAATTAGCACAGATACGCAGTATTTT	CASSQPSGRVISTDTQYF
once	-	TRBV19	TRBJ1-3	TGTGCCAGTAGCCTGGACAGCTTGGGCACCATATATTTT	CASSLDSLGTIYF
-	TRBD1	TRBV5-1	TRBJ1-5	TGCGCCAGCAGCTTGGAGGCGGCCAACAGGGGTCAGCCCCAGCATTTT	CASSLEAANRGQPQHF
-	-	TRBV30	TRBJ1-5	TGTGCCTGGAAAGATAACAGAGCCAATCAGCCCCAGCATTTT	CAWKDNRANQPQHF
-	-	TRBV5-1	TRBJ2-2	TGCGCCAGCAGCTCGACAACGAACCGGAACACCGGGGAGCTGTTTTTT	CASSSTTNRNTGELFF
-	-	TRBV12-3/TRBV12-4	TRBJ1-2	TGTGCCAGCAGCCCCGACAGCGTTTATGGCTACACCTTC	CASSPDSVYGYTF
-	TRBD1	TRBV6-6	TRBJ2-1	TGTGCCAGCAGTCCCCGGGACAGGGCTGCCCATGAGCAGTTCTTC	CASSPRDRAAHEQFF
-	-	TRBV4-1	TRBJ2-7	TGCGCCAGCAGCCGAGGCCCGACAGGCTACGAGCAGTACTTC	CASSRGPTGYEQYF